The clone carrying this TCR beta chain was found many times. Its antigen is not identified. This sample was included in a study of T cell repertoires in cytomegalovirus infection. Study in general: Evidence of both CMV infection and a matching HLA type came from public TCR beta signatures.

TCRdb processed the reads anew with MiXCR; each CDR3 protein has one entry. The table has roughly 230,000 distinct CDR3 sequences, around an eighth seen once; the top ten hold approximately 1.6%. Whole-study findings and limits: The response measured ex vivo was dominated by TCR beta clonotypes (HLA-C-restricted and CMV-specific). The cumulative frequency of public TCR beta families distinguished individuals who carried CMV together with the relevant HLA.

Germline V gene lookup returns CDR1 LGHNA and CDR2 YSLEER. Between the trimmed V and J ends, which lost 0 bases and 5 bases, there was a span of 11 bases. This CDR3 is 15 amino acids long. The source is a human donor in good health (CMV status not recorded). Some clones in this sample may be carry-over from other donors' samples. Sequenced material: PBMCs. The chain carries TRBV4-3 and TRBJ2-1, with D possibly TRBD2 on 6 matching bases. The CDR3 DNA sequence: TGCGCCAGCAGCCAAGATGGTAGCGGAAACAATGAGCAGTTCTTC. It translates to CASSQDGSGNNEQFF.